This T cell receptor beta chain was profiled in a study of cytomegalovirus exposure and HLA in healthy donors. CDR3 length equals 15 residues. The V and J ends lost 1 base and 3 bases, in that order; junction bases with no gene match: 2. Germline lookup yields CDR1 SGHAT and CDR2 FQNNGV. The PCR ran on 60 Vbeta and 13 Jbeta primers. Assay used: immunoSEQ multiplex PCR; TCRdb lists only in-frame clones, some missing. The sample includes over 90,000 clones, approximately 79% of them seen just once. This clone has only one observation. The chain uses TRBV11-2 and TRBJ2-3; 9 positions match TRBD2. Sample: PBMCs. The clonotype comes from a man aged 45-65 years in good health and CMV-seropositive. The CDR3 spells CASSLGSGRTDTQYF. The CDR3 coding sequence is TGTGCCAGCAGCTTAGGTAGCGGGAGAACAGATACGCAGTATTTT.